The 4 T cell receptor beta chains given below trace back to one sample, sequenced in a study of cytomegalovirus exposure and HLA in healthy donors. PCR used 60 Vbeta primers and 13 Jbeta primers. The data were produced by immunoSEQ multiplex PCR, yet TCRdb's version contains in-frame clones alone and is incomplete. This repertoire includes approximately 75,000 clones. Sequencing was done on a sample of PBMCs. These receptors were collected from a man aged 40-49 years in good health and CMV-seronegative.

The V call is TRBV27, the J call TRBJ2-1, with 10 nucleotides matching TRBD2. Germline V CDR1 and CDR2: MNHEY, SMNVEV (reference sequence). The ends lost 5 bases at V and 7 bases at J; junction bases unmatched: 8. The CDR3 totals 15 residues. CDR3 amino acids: CASSLSGGYINEQFF. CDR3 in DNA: TGTGCCAGCAGTCTTAGCGGGGGGTACATTAATGAGCAGTTCTTC.

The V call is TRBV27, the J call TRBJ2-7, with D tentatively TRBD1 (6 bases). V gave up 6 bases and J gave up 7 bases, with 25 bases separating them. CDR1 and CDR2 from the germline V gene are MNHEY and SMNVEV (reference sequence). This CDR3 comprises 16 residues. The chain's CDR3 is CASSLQGGPSLGEQYF. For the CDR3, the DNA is TGTGCCAGCAGCCTACAAGGGGGACCAAGCCTGGGAGAGCAGTACTTC.

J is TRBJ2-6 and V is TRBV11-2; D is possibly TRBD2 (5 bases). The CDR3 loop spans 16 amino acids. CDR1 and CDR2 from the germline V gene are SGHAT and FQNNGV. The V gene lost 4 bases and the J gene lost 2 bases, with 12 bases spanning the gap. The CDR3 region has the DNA TGTGCCAGCAGCTCAGGAGGTTTGCCTGGGGCCAACGTCCTGACTTTC. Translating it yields CASSSGGLPGANVLTF.

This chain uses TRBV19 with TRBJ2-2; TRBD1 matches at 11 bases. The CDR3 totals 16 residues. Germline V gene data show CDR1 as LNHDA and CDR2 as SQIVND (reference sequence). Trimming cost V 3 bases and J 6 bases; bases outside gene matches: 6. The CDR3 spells CASSMGQGGGAGELFF. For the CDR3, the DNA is TGTGCCAGTAGTATGGGACAGGGGGGTGGTGCCGGGGAGCTGTTTTTT. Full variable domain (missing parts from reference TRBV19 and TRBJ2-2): DGGITQSPKYLFRKEGQNVTLSCEQNLNHDAMYWYRQDPGQGLRLIYYSQIVNDFQKGDIAEGYSVSREKKESFPLTVTSAQKNPTAFYLCASSMGQGGGAGELFFGEGSRLTVL.